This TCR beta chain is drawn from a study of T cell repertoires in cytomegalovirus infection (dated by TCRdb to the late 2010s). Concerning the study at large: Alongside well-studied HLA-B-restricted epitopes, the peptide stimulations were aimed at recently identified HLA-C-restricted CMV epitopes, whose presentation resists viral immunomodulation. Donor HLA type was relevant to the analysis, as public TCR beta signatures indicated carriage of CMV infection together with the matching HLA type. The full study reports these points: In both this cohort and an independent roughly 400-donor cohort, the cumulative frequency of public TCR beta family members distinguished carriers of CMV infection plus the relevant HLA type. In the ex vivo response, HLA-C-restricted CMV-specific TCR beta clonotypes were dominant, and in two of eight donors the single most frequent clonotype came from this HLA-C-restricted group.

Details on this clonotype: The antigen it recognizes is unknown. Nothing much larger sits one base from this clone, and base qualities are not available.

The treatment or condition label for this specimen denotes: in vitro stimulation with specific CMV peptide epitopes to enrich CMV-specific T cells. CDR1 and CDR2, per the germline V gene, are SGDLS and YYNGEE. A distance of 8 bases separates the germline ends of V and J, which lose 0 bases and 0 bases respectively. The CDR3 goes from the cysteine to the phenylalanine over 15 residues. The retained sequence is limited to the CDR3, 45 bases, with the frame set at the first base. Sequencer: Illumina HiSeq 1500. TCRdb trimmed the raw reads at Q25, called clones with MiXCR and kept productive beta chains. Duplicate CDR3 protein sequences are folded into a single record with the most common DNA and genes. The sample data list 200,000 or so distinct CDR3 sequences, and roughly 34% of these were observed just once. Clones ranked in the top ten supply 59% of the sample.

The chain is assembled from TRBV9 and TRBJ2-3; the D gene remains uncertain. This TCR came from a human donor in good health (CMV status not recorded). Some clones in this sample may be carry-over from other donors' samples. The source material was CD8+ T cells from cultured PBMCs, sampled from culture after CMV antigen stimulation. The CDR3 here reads CASSVGATSTDTQYF. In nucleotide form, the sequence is TGTGCCAGCAGCGTAGGAGCCACTAGCACAGATACGCAGTATTTT.